The present T cell receptor beta chain was sequenced within a study of shared clonotypes between healthy human individuals. The wider study: The cohort had two women and three men, ages 18 to 49. Points from the study as a whole: Across a few donors, naive CD4 shared around 5%, naive CD8 under 4%, memory CD4 roughly 2.3%, memory CD8 about 0.38%.

Naivety among CD8 cells was defined by CD45RO negativity and positive CCR7 selection, thereby excluding terminally differentiated effector memory CD45RA+ cells. Each subset's genomic DNA was split evenly across several immunoSEQ plates. The method was immunoSEQ multiplex PCR; TCRdb's version includes in-frame clones alone and lacks a portion of them. This table holds 2 million to 2.5 million clones, about 95% found once. This clone has a single count. Its antigen is still unknown. The sample contains more than one DNA sequence encoding this CDR3. The V end lost 8 bases, the J end lost 1 base, and 9 bases lay between the germline ends. CDR1 and CDR2 (germline): SNHLY, FYNNEI. The CDR3 has 12 residues.

The sequenced material came from naive CD8+ T cells sorted from blood. The origin of this receptor is a man younger than 30 in good health. The gene calls are TRBV2 and TRBJ2-7; D is possibly TRBD2 (5 bases). CDR3 nucleotide sequence: TGTGCCAGCGGAGGCGTTTCCTACGAGCAGTACTTC. The encoded protein is CASGGVSYEQYF.